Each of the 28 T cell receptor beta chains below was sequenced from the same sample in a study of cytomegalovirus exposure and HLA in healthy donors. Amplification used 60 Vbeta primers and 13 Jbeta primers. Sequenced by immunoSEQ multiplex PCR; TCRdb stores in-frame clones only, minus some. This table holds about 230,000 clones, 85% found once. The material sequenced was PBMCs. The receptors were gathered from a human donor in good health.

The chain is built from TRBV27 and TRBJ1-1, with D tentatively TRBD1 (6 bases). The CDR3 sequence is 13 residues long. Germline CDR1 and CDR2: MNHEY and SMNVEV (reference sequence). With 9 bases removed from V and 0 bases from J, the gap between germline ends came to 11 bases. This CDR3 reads CASHRDLNTEAFF. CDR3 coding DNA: TGTGCCAGTCACAGGGACCTGAACACTGAAGCTTTCTTT.

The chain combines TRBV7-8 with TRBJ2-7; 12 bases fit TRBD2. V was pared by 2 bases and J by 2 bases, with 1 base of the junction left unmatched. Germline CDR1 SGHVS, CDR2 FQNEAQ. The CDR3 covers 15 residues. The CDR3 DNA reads TGTGCCAGCAGCTTACGACTAGCGGGAGCCTACGAGCAGTACTTC. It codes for CASSLRLAGAYEQYF.

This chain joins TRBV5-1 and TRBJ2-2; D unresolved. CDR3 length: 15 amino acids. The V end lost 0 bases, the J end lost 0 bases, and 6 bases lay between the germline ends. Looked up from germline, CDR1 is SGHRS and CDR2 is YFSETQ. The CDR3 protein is CASSLAQANTGELFF. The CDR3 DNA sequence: TGCGCCAGCAGCTTGGCACAAGCGAACACCGGGGAGCTGTTTTTT.

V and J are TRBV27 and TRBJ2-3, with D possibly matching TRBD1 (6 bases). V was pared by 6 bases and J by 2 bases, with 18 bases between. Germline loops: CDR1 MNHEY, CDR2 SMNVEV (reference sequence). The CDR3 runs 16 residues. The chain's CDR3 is CASSPGQGQTTDTQYF. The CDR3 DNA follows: TGTGCCAGCAGCCCGGGCCAAGGACAGACCACAGATACGCAGTATTTT.

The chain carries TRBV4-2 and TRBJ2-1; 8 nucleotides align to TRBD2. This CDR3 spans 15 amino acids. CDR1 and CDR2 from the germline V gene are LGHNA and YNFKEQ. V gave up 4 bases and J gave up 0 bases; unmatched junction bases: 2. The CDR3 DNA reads TGTGCCAGCAGCCCCAGCGGGAGCTCCTACAATGAGCAGTTCTTC. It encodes CASSPSGSSYNEQFF.

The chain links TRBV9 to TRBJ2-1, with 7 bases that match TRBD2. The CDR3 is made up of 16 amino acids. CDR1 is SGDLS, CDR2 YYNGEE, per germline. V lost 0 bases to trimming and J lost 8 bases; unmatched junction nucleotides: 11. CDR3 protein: CASSVGVGLAVDEQFF. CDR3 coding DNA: TGTGCCAGCAGCGTAGGGGTAGGGCTAGCGGTCGATGAGCAGTTCTTC. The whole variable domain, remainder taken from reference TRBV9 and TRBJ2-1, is DSGVTQTPKHLITATGQRVTLRCSPRSGDLSVYWYQQSLDQGLQFLIQYYNGEERAKGNILERFSAQQFPDLHSELNLSSLELGDSALYFCASSVGVGLAVDEQFFGPGTRLTVL.

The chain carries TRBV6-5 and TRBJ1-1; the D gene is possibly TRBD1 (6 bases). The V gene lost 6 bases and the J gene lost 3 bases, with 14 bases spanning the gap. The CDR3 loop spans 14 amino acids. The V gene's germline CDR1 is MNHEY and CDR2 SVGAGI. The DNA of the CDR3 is TGTGCCAGCAGGCCGGGACACAGGGACACTGAAGCTTTCTTT. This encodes CASRPGHRDTEAFF.

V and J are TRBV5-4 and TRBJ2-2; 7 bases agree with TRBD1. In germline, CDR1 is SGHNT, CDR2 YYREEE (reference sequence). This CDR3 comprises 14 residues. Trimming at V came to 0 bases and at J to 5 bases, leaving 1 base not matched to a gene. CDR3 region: CASSLGRGTGELFF. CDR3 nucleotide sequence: TGTGCCAGCAGCTTGGGCAGGGGGACCGGGGAGCTGTTTTTT.

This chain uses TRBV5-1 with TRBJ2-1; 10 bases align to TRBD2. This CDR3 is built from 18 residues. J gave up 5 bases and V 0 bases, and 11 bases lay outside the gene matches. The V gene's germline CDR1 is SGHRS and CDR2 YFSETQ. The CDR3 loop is CASSLGGSSGSVHNEQFF. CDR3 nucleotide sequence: TGCGCCAGCAGCTTGGGCGGGTCTAGCGGGAGCGTCCACAATGAGCAGTTCTTC.

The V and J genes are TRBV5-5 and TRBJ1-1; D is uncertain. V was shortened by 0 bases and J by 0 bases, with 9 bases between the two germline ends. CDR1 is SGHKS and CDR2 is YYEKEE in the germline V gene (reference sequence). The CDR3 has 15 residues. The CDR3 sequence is CASSLVVRMNTEAFF. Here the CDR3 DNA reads TGTGCCAGCAGCTTGGTGGTCAGGATGAACACTGAAGCTTTCTTT.

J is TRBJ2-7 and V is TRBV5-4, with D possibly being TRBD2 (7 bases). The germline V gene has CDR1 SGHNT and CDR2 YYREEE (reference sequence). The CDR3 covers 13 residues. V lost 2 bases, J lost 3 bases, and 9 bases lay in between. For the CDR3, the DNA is TGTGCCAGCAGCTTCGGGGGGCTCTACGAGCAGTACTTC. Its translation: CASSFGGLYEQYF.

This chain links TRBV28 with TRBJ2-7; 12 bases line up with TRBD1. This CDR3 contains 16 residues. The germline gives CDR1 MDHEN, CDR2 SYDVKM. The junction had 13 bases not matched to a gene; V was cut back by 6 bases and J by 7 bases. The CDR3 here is CASRTQGQGAVGEQYF. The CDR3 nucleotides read TGTGCCAGCAGGACCCAGGGACAGGGGGCTGTTGGTGAGCAGTACTTC.

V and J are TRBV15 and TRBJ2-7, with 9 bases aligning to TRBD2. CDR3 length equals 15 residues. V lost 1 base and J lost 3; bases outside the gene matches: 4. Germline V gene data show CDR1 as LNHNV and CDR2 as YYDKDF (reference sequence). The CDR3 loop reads CATSRAASGIYEQYF. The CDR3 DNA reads TGTGCCACCAGCAGAGCCGCTAGCGGGATCTACGAGCAGTACTTC.

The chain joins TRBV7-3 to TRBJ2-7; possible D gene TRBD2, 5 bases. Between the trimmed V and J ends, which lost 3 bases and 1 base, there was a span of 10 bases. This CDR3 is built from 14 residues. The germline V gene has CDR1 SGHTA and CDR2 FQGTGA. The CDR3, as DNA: TGTGCCAGCAGCTTTGGACTGGCTTCCTACGAGCAGTACTTC. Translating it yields CASSFGLASYEQYF. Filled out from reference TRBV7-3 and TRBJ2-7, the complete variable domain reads GAGVSQTPSNKVTEKGKYVELRCDPISGHTALYWYRQSLGQGPEFLIYFQGTGAADDSGLPNDRFFAVRPEGSVSTLKIQRTERGDSAVYLCASSFGLASYEQYFGPGTRLTVT.

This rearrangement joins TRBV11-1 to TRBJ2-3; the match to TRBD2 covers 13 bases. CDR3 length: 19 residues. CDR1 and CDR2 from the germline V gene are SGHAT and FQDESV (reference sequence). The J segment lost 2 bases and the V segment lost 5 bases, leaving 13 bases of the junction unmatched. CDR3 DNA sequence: TGTGCCAGCAGCCATGACCCAGAGACTAGCGGGAGGATCACAGATACGCAGTATTTT. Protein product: CASSHDPETSGRITDTQYF.

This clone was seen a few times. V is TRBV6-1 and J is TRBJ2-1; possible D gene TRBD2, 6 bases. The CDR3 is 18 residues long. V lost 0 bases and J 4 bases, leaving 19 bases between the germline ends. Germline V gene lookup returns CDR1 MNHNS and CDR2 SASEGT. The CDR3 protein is CASSEASGLNGAYNEQFF. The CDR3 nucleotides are TGTGCCAGCAGTGAAGCGTCGGGACTCAACGGGGCTTACAATGAGCAGTTCTTC.

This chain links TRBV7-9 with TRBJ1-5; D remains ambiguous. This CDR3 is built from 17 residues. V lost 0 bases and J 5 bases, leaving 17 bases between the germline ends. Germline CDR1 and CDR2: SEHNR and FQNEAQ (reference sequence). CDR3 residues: CASSLALSTSRDQPQHF. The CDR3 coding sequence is TGTGCCAGCAGCTTAGCCCTGTCGACCTCTCGGGATCAGCCCCAGCATTTT.

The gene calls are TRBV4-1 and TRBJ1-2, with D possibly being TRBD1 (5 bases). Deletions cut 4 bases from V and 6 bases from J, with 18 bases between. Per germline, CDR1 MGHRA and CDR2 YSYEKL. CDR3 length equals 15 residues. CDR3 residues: CASSLGEGYRDGYTF. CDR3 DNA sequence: TGCGCCAGCAGCCTGGGGGAGGGGTATCGGGATGGCTACACCTTC.

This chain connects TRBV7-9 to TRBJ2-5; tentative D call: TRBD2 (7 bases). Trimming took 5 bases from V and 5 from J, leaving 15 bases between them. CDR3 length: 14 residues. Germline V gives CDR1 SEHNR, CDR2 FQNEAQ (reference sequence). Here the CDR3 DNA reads TGTGCCAGCAGCCCTAGCGGAGGGGGGGAGACCCAGTACTTC. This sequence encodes CASSPSGGGETQYF.

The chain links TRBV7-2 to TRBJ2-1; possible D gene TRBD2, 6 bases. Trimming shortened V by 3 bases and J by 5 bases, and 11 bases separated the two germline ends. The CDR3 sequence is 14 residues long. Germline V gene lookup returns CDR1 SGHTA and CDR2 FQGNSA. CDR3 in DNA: TGTGCCAGCAGCTTTTACGGGAGCGACAATGAGCAGTTCTTC. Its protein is CASSFYGSDNEQFF.

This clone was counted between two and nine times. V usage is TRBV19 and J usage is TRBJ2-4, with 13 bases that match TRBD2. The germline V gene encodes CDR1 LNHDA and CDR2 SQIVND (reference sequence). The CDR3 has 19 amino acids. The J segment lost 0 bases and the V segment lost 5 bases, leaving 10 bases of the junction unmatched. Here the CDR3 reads CASSPPGLAGDLAKNIQYF. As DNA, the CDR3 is TGTGCCAGTAGTCCCCCCGGACTAGCGGGAGACCTAGCCAAAAACATTCAGTACTTC.

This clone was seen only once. The CDR3 DNA is TGTGCCAGCAGCTTACTAGCGGGAGGATCCTACGAGCAGTACTTC. Its protein product is CASSLLAGGSYEQYF. The chain combines TRBV13 with TRBJ2-5, with 11 nucleotides matching TRBD2. The better agreement between TRBJ2-7 and the DNA end casts doubt on the J call. Per germline, CDR1 PRHDT and CDR2 FYEKMQ (reference sequence). The CDR3 runs to 15 residues.

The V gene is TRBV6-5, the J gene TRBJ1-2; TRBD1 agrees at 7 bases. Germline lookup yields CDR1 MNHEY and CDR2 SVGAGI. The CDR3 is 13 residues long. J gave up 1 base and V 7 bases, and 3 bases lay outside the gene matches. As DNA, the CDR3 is TGTGCCAGCAAGACAGGGCTTAACTATGGCTACACCTTC. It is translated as CASKTGLNYGYTF.

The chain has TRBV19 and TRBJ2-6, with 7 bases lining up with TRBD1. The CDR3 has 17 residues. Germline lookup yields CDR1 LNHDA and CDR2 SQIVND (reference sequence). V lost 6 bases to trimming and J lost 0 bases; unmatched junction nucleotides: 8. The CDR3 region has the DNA TGTGCCAGTAGATGGGACAGCAAATTCTCTGGGGCCAACGTCCTGACTTTC. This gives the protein CASRWDSKFSGANVLTF.

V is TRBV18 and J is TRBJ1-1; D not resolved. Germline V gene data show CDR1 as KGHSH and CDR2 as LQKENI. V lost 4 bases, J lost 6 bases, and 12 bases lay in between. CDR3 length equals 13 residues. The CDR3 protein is CASSRSEGPEAFF. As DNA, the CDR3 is TGTGCCAGCTCACGATCGGAGGGCCCTGAAGCTTTCTTT.

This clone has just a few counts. Here the CDR3 DNA reads TGTGCCAGCAGCGCCCCTACAGGGGTGGGGAACTACTACGAGCAGTACTTC. Translating gives CASSAPTGVGNYYEQYF. This chain connects TRBV9 to TRBJ2-7; 7 nucleotides align to TRBD1. Germline trimming cut 3 bases from V and 3 bases from J; bases unmatched to any gene: 15. The CDR3 spans 17 residues. Germline V gene lookup returns CDR1 SGDLS and CDR2 YYNGEE.

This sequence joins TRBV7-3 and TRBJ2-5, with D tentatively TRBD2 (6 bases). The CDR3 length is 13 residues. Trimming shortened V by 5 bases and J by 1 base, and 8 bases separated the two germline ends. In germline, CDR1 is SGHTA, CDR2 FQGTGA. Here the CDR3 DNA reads TGTGCCAGCAGCGTTAGCGGCCAAGAGACCCAGTACTTC. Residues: CASSVSGQETQYF.

The CDR3 nucleotides read TGTGCCAGCAGCCTGGACGGGGTCCCCCTCGGCATTCAGTACTTC. This translates into CASSLDGVPLGIQYF. The rearrangement joins TRBV7-2 to TRBJ2-4, with D maybe TRBD2 (5 bases). This CDR3 contains 15 residues. In germline, CDR1 is SGHTA, CDR2 FQGNSA. The V end lost 5 bases, the J end lost 9 bases, and 20 bases lay between the germline ends.